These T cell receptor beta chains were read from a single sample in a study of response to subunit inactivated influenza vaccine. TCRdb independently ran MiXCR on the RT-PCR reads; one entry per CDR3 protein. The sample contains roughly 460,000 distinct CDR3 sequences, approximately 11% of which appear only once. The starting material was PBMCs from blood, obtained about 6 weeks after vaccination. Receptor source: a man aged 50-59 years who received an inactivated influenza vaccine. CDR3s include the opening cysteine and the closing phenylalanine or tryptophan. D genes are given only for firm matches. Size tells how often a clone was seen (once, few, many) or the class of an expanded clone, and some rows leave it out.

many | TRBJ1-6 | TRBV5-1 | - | TGCGCCAGCAGCTTGGGACAGAATAAAAATTCACCCCTCCACTTT | CASSLGQNKNSPLHF
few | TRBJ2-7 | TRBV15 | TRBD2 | TGTGCCACCAGAACCACGGGGGGGGACGAGCAGTACTTC | CATRTTGGDEQYF
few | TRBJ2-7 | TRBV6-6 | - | TGTGCCAGCAGTAAGACCAGGGGTCACGAGCAGTACTTC | CASSKTRGHEQYF
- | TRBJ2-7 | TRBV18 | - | TGTGCCAGCTCACCCGGACAAGGACCTAGCCCCATCTCCTACGAGCAGTACTTC | CASSPGQGPSPISYEQYF
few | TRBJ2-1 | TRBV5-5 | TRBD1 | TGTGCCAGCAGCTTGTCACCGGGACAGGGGGCGCTGAATGAGCAGTTCTTC | CASSLSPGQGALNEQFF
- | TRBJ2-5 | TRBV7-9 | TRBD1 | TGTGCCAGCAGCGCAGAAGGGGGCTGGGAGACCCAGTACTTC | CASSAEGGWETQYF
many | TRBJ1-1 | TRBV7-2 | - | TGTGCCAGCAGCTCGGGACGGTCCTGGGAAGCTTTCTTT | CASSSGRSWEAFF
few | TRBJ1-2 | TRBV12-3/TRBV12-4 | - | TGTGCCAGCAGCCCTTCAGGGGAAGGATATGGCTACACCTTC | CASSPSGEGYGYTF
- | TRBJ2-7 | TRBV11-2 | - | TGTGCCAGCAGCAAAGGGACGCCAGCCTACGAGCAGTACTTC | CASSKGTPAYEQYF
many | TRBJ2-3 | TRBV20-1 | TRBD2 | TGCAGTGCTAGTGAGAGCGGGGACCCCACAGATACGCAGTATTTT | CSASESGDPTDTQYF
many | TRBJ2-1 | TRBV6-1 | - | TGTGCCAGCAGCCCCACGGACACTTACAATGAGCAGTTCTTC | CASSPTDTYNEQFF
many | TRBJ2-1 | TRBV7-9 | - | TGTGCCAGCAGCTTAGAGCCGGACAATGAGCAGTTCTTC | CASSLEPDNEQFF
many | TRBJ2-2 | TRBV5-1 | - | TGCGCCAGCAGTTGGGAGAGGGACACCGGGGAGCTGTTTTTT | CASSWERDTGELFF
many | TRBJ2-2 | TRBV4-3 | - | TGCGCCAGCAGCCTTGGCGGGCCTGGTACCGGGGAGCTGTTTTTT | CASSLGGPGTGELFF
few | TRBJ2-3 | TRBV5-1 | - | TGCGCCAGCTCTTCGGGGGACTCAGATACGCAGTATTTT | CASSSGDSDTQYF
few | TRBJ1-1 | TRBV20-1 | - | TGCAGTGCCCTTCCACCAGGTGGTGGGATGAACACTGAAGCTTTCTTT | CSALPPGGGMNTEAFF
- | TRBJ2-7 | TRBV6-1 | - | TGTGCCAGCAGTGCGGGACTGACAACGTTAGGGGAGCAGTACTTC | CASSAGLTTLGEQYF
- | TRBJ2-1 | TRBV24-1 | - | TGTGCCACCGGTCAACCCAAGGGCCATGAGCAGTTCTTC | CATGQPKGHEQFF
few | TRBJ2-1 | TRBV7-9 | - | TGTGCCAGCAGCGTCTGGGAGGATGAGCAGTTCTTC | CASSVWEDEQFF
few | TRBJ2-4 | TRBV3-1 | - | TGTGCCAGCAGCCTAAAGGCGAGTCAAGACATTCAGTACTTC | CASSLKASQDIQYF
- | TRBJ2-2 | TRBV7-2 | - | TGTGCCAGCAGCGTAACAGCGAACACCGGGGAGCTGTTTTTT | CASSVTANTGELFF
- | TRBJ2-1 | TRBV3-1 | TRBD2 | TGTGCCAGCAGCCCAAATGTACTAGCGGGGCGCGTGCAGTTCTTC | CASSPNVLAGRVQFF
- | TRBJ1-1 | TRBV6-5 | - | TGTGCCAGCAGTTACTTTGGGACAACGAACACTGAAGCTTTCTTT | CASSYFGTTNTEAFF
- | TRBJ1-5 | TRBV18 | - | TGTGCCAGCTCACCGACTAACAAGAATAGCAATCAGCCCCAGCATTTT | CASSPTNKNSNQPQHF
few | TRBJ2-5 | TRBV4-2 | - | TGTGCCAGCAGCCAAGGGCCGGGTGAAGAGACCCAGTACTTC | CASSQGPGEETQYF
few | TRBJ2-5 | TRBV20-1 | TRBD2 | TGCAGTGCTGTCGCGGGGGGGTTTCAAGAGACCCAGTACTTC | CSAVAGGFQETQYF
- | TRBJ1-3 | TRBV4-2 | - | TGTGCCAGCAGCCAAGCTCAGGGATACTCTGGAAACACCATATATTTT | CASSQAQGYSGNTIYF
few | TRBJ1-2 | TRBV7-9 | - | TGTGCCAGCAGCTCAAGCCTCGACGGACCAGGGACCTTC | CASSSSLDGPGTF
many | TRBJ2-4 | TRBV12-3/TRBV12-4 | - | TGTGCCAGCAGTTATCAGGGGTCGGATGACATTCAGTACTTC | CASSYQGSDDIQYF
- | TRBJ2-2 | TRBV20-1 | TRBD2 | TGCAGTGCTAGAGTCGGGGGGGGAGTAGACACCGGGGAGCTGTTTTTT | CSARVGGGVDTGELFF
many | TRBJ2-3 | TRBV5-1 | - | TGCGCCAGCTCAGGGGTCCAGCGGGCACCCACAGATACGCAGTATTTT | CASSGVQRAPTDTQYF
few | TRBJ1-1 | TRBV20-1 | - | TGCAGTGCTAGAGATCCGAGCGGGAAGCGCACTGAAGCTTTCTTT | CSARDPSGKRTEAFF
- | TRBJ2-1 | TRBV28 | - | TGTGCCAGCAGTTTCGAAGGGAGACCCTACAATGAGCAGTTCTTC | CASSFEGRPYNEQFF
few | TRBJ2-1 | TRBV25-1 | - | TGTGCCAGCAGTGAAGGAAGCGGTCAGCAGTTCTTC | CASSEGSGQQFF
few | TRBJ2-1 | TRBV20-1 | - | TGCAGTGCCGGAGATCCGGTTTTATCCTACAATGAGCAGTTCTTC | CSAGDPVLSYNEQFF
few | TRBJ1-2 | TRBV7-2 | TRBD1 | TGTGCCAGCAGCTTATGGTTGTCAGGGGGCGGACACTATGGCTACACCTTC | CASSLWLSGGGHYGYTF
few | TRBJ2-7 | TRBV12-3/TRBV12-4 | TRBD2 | TGTGCCAGCAGTGCAGGACTAGCGGGAGTTCGGTACGAGCAGTACTTC | CASSAGLAGVRYEQYF
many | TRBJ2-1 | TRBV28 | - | TGTGCCAGCAGTTTAGACGGGGCTGAGCAGTTCTTC | CASSLDGAEQFF
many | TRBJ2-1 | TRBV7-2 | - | TGTGCCAGCAGCGAGGTCGGGGGGCTTTACTATGAGCAGTTCTTC | CASSEVGGLYYEQFF
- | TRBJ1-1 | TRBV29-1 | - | TGCAGCGTCCTTGGGGGACGGAACACTGAAGCTTTCTTT | CSVLGGRNTEAFF
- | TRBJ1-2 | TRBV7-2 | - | TGTGCCAGCAGCTTTTTGTCGCTTACTAACTATGGCTACACCTTC | CASSFLSLTNYGYTF
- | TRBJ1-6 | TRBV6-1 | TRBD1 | TGTGCCAGCAGCTTGGACAGGTCCATCGTACCCCTCCACTTT | CASSLDRSIVPLHF
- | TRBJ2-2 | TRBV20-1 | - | TGCAGTGCTGCCTCACAGGGAGGGTACACCGGGGAGCTGTTTTTT | CSAASQGGYTGELFF
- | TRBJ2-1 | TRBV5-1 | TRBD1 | TGCGCCAGCAGCTCACCCAGGACAGGGTCGTTGGAAGATGAGCAGTTCTTC | CASSSPRTGSLEDEQFF
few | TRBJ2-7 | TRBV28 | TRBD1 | TGTGCCAGCAGTCCCCCGGGACAGGGGGTTTACGAGCAGTACTTC | CASSPPGQGVYEQYF
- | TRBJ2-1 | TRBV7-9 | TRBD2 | TGTGCCAGCAGCTTAGCAGCACTAGCGGGGTTAAATGAGCAGTTCTTC | CASSLAALAGLNEQFF
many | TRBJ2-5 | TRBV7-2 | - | TGTGCCAGCAGCTTAGCCAGCAACAGGGTGGTTCAAGAGACCCAGTACTTC | CASSLASNRVVQETQYF